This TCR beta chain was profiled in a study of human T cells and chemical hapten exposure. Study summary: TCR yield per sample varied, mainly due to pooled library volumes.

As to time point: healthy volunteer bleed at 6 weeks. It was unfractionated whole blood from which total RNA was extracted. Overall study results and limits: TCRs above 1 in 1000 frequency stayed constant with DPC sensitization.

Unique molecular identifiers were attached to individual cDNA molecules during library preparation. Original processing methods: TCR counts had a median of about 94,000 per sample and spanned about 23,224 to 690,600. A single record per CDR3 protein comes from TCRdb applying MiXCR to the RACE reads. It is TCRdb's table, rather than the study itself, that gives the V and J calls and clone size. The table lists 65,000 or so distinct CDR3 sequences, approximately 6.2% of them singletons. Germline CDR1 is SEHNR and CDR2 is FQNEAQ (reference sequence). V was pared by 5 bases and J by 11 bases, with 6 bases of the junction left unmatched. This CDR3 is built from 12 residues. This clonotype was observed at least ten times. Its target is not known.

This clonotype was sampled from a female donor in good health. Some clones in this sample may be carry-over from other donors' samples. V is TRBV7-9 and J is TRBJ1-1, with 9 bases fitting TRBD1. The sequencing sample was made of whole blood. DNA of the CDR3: TGTGCCAGCAGCCCAGGGGACAGGGTGGCTTTCTTT. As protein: CASSPGDRVAFF. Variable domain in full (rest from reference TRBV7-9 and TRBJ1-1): DTGVSQNPRHKITKRGQNVTFRCDPISEHNRLYWYRQTLGQGPEFLTYFQNEAQLEKSRLLSDRFSAERPKGSFSTLEIQRTEQGDSAMYLCASSPGDRVAFFGQGTRLTVV.